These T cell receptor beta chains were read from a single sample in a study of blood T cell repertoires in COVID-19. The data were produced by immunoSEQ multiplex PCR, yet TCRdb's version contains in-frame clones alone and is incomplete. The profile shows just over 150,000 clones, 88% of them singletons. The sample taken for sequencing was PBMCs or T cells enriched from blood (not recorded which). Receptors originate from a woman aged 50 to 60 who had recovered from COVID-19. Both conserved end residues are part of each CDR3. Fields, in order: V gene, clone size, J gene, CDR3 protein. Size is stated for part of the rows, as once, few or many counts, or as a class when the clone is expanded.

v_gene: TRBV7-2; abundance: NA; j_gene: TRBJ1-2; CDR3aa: CASSLPGRGYGYTF
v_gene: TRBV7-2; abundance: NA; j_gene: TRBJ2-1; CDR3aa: CASSGQVSYNEQFF
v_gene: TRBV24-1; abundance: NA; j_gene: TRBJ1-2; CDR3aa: CATSDSGRESYTF
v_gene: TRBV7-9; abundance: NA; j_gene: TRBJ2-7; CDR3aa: CASSRLDRPRGSSDGEQYF
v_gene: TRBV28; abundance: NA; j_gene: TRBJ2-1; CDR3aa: CASSLHSGGANEQFF
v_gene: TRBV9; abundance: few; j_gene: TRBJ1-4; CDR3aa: CASSSSGTGVEKLFF
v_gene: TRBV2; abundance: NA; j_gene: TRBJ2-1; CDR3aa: CASTSMLTDSQFF
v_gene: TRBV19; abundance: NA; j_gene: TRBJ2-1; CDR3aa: CASEASGGLEGEQFF
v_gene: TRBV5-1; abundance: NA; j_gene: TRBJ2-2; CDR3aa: CASSLEEGQLPTGELFF
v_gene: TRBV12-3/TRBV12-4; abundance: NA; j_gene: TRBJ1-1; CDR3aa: CASSLAGNTEAFF
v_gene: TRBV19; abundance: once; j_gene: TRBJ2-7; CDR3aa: CASSIVGGVYEQYF
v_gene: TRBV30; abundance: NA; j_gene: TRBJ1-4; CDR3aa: CAWSFPGGTNEKLFF
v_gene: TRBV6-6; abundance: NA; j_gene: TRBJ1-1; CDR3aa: CASTPGGTGPGTEAFF
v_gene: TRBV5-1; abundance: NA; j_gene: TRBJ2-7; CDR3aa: CASSLALAGGRGQYF
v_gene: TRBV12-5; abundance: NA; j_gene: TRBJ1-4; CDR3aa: CASGLPVQGELFF
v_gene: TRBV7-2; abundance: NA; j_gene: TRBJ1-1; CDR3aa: CASSLGGGAEAFF
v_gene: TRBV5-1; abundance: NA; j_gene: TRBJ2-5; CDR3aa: CASSFLPGSGQETQYF
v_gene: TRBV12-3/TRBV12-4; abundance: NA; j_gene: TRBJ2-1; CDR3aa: CASSFERGEQFF
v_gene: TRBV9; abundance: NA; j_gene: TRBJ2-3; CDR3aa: CASSRGSSGGAGDTQYF
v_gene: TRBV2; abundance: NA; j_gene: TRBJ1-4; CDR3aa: CASSEWASTNEKLFF
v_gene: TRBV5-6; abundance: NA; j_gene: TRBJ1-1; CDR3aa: CASSLGRDRMNTEAFF
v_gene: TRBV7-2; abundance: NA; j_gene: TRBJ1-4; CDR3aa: CASSLFFGEISEKLFF
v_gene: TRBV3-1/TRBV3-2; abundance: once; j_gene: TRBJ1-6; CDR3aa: CASSQVGQTKYNSPLHF
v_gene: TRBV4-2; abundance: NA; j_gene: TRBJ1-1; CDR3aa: CASSLGQGNTEAFF
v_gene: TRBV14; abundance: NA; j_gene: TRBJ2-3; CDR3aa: CASSPHTGITDTQYF
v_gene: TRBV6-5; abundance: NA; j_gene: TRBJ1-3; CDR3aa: CASRLGGPGNTIYF
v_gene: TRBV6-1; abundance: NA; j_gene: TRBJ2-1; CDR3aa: CASSDPYNSGGRGEQFF
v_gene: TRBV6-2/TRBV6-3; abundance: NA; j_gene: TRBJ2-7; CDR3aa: CASSFPGGKSSYEQYF
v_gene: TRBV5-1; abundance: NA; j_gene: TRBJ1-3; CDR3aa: CASSNRDRGRNTIYF
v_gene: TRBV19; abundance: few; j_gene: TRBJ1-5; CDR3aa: CASSPAKDRGNQPQHF
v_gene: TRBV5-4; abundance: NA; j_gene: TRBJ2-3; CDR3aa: CASSLVEGGTDTQYF
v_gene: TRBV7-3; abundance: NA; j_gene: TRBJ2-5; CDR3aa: CASSHGTRGETQYF
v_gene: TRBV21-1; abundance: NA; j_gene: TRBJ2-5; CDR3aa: CASSPAQGRETQYF
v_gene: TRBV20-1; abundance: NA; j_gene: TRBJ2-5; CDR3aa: CSAIKETQYF
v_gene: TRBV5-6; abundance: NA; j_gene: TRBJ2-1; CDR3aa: CASSLRQANEQFF
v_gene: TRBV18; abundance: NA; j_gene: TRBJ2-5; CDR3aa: CASSPQLSETQYF
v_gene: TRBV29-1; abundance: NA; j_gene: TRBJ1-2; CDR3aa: CSVEVIRMGSHGYTF
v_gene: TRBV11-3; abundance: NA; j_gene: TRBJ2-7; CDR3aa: CASSRSPSEGEQYF
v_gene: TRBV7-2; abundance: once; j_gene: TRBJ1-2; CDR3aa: CASRTGGGENYGYTF
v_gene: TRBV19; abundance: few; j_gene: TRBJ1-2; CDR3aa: CASNSQGEGYTF